These T cell receptor beta chains were read from a single sample in a study of cytomegalovirus exposure and HLA in healthy donors. Data came from immunoSEQ multiplex PCR; TCRdb stores just in-frame clones and leaves some out. The sample holds around 210,000 clones. The material sequenced was PBMCs. The receptors were sampled from a woman in her 30s in good health and CMV-seropositive. Both conserved end residues are part of each CDR3. The order of the fields is V gene, J gene, CDR3 length, D gene, CDR3 DNA, CDR3 protein. The D gene is left open where the match is weak.

TRBV5-8	TRBJ2-5	17	NA	TGTGCCAGCATCCGACCTAGGGGGGGGCCTCTCCCAGGGACCCAGTACTTC	CASIRPRGGPLPGTQYF
TRBV4-1	TRBJ1-1	16	TRBD1	TGCGCCAGCAGCCAAGATGTGGGACAGGGGAACACTGAAGCTTTCTTT	CASSQDVGQGNTEAFF
TRBV27	TRBJ2-5	16	NA	TGTGCCAGCAGTCCATCTATAGGACACATCCAAGAGACCCAGTACTTC	CASSPSIGHIQETQYF
TRBV20-1	TRBJ1-1	11	NA	TGCGCCCGGGGGGTGAACACTGAAGCTTTCTTT	CARGVNTEAFF
TRBV5-1	TRBJ2-7	12	TRBD1	TGCGCCAGCAGCGCCGACAGGGGCAGACAGTACTTC	CASSADRGRQYF
TRBV13	TRBJ1-1	12	NA	TGTGCCAGCAGCAACAACAGGGATGGGGCTTTCTTT	CASSNNRDGAFF
TRBV7-9	TRBJ1-4	15	TRBD1	TGTGCCAGCAGCCCTGGACAGGGGGATGATGAAAAACTGTTTTTT	CASSPGQGDDEKLFF
TRBV28	TRBJ2-3	19	TRBD2	TGTGCCAGCAGTTTTTGGAGCGGGAGGGGGTCACTCGGCACAGATACGCAGTATTTT	CASSFWSGRGSLGTDTQYF
TRBV4-3	TRBJ1-2	12	NA	TGCGCCAGCAGCCAAGGACGGGGTGGCTACACCTTC	CASSQGRGGYTF
TRBV7-2	TRBJ1-2	14	TRBD1	TGTGCCAGCAGCCGTGAGCAGGGGGCGATTGGCTACACCTTC	CASSREQGAIGYTF
TRBV4-2	TRBJ1-5	15	TRBD1	TGTGCCAGCAGCCAGTTAACAGGGGGGGGTCAGCCCCAGCATTTT	CASSQLTGGGQPQHF
TRBV27	TRBJ1-2	13	TRBD1	TGTGCCAGCAGTATCCGACAGGGTGGTGGCTACACCTTC	CASSIRQGGGYTF
TRBV5-1	TRBJ2-2	16	TRBD1	TGCGCCAGCAGCTTACAGGGGGCGCGGAACACCGGGGAGCTGTTTTTT	CASSLQGARNTGELFF
TRBV11-2	TRBJ1-1	16	NA	TGTGCCAGCAGCTCAATAGCGGGACAAGGGACCACCTTGGCTTTCTTT	CASSSIAGQGTTLAFF
TRBV28	TRBJ2-3	17	TRBD2	TGTGCCAGCAGTCCACCCTTCCTGGCGGGAGGGGCGGATACGCAGTATTTT	CASSPPFLAGGADTQYF
TRBV30	TRBJ1-4	13	NA	TGTGCCTGGACGACTGGAACTAATGAAAAACTGTTTTTT	CAWTTGTNEKLFF
TRBV11-2	TRBJ2-3	13	NA	TGTGCCAGCAGCTCACTTAGCACAGATACGCAGTATTTT	CASSSLSTDTQYF
TRBV5-1	TRBJ2-5	14	TRBD1	TGCGCCAGTGGGAGACAGGGGGGGAGAGAGACCCAGTACTTC	CASGRQGGRETQYF
TRBV5-6	TRBJ2-7	14	TRBD1	TGTGCCAGCAGCTTAGACAGGGGAAATTACGAGCAGTACTTC	CASSLDRGNYEQYF
TRBV4-1	TRBJ2-4	18	NA	TGCGCCAGCAGCCAGGAAGCCCCCTCGACAGAGGCCAAAAACATTCAGTACTTC	CASSQEAPSTEAKNIQYF
TRBV9	TRBJ2-1	16	TRBD2	TGTGCCAGCAGCGTAGGCGGGACTAGCGTTTACAATGAGCAGTTCTTC	CASSVGGTSVYNEQFF
TRBV7-6	TRBJ2-3	13	TRBD2	TGTGCCAGCAGCTTCTCCAGCGGGGGGCAACAGTATTTT	CASSFSSGGQQYF
TRBV5-5	TRBJ1-3	15	NA	TGTGCCAGCAGCCACGGGGGTACGGGAGGAAACACCATATATTTT	CASSHGGTGGNTIYF
TRBV2	TRBJ1-2	12	NA	TGTGCCAGCAGGGCGGGCGGGGCCGGCTACACCTTC	CASRAGGAGYTF
TRBV5-6	TRBJ2-2	16	NA	TGTGCCAGCAGCGCTAGGGGTCCCAGGAGCACCGGGGAGCTGTTTTTT	CASSARGPRSTGELFF
TRBV19	TRBJ2-3	13	NA	TGTGCCACCGTGGAGGGGCGAGCAGATACGCAGTATTTT	CATVEGRADTQYF
TRBV18	TRBJ1-1	14	NA	TGTGCCAGCTCACCACAAAACAGGAACACTGAAGCTTTCTTT	CASSPQNRNTEAFF
TRBV4-1	TRBJ2-1	14	NA	TGCGCCAGCAGACCCTTTACGGGAGAGGATGAGCAGTTCTTC	CASRPFTGEDEQFF